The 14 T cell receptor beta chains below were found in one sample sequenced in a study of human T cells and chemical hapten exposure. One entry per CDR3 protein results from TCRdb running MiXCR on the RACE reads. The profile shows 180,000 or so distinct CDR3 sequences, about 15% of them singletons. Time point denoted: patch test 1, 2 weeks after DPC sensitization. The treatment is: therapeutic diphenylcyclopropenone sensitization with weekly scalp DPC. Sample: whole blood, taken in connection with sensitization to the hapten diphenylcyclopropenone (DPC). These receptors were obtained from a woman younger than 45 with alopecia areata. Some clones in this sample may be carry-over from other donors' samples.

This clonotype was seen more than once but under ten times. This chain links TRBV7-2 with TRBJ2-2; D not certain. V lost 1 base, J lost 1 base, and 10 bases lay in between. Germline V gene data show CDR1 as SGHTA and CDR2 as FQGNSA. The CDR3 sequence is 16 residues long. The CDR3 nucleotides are TGTGCCAGCAGCTTAGTCGCGGCACGGAACACCGGGGAGCTGTTTTTT. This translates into CASSLVAARNTGELFF.

CDR3 sequence: CASSLHSGGAGDEQFF. CDR3 DNA sequence: TGTGCCAGCAGTTTACATAGCGGGGGGGCCGGCGATGAGCAGTTCTTC. The J gene is TRBJ2-1, the V gene TRBV12-3 or TRBV12-4; the match to TRBD2 covers 11 bases. Trimming removed 2 bases from V and 8 bases from J; junction bases left unmatched: 8. The CDR3 sequence is 16 residues long.

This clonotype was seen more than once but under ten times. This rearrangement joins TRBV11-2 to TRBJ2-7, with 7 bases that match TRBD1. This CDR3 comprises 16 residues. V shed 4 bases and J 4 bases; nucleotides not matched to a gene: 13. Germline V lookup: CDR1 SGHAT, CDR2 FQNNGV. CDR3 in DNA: TGTGCCAGCAGCTCGGACAGGACGATTTGGGGATACGAGCAGTACTTC. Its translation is CASSSDRTIWGYEQYF.

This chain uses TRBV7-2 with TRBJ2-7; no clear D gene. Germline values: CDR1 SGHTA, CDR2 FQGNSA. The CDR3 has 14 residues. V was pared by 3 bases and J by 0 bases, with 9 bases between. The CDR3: CASSLMTFSYEQYF. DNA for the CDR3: TGTGCCAGCAGCTTGATGACTTTCTCCTACGAGCAGTACTTC.

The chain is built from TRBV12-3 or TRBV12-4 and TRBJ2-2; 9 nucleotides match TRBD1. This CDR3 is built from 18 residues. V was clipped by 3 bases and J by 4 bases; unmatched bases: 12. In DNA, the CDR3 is TGTGCCAGCAGTTTTCCCCTAACAGGGGGCTTCGGCACCGGGGAGCTGTTTTTT. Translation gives CASSFPLTGGFGTGELFF.

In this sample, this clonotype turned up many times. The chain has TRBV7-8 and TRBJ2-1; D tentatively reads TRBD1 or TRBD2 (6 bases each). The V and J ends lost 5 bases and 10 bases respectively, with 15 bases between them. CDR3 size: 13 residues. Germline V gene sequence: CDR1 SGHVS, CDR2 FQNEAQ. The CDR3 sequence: CASSPGGGREQFF. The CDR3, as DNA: TGTGCCAGCAGCCCAGGTGGGGGGCGAGAGCAGTTCTTC.

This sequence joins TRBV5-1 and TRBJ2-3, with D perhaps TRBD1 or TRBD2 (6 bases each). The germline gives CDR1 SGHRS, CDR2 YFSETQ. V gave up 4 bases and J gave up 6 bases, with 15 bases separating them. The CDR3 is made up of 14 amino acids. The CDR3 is CASSEGGLPDTQYF. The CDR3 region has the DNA TGCGCCAGCAGCGAGGGGGGACTTCCCGATACGCAGTATTTT.

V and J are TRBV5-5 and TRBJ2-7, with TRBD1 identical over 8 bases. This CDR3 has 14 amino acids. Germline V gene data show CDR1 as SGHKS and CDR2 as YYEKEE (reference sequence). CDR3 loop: CVSSLWTGLYEQYV. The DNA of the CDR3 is TGTGTCAGCAGCTTGTGGACAGGGCTCTACGAGCAGTACGTC.

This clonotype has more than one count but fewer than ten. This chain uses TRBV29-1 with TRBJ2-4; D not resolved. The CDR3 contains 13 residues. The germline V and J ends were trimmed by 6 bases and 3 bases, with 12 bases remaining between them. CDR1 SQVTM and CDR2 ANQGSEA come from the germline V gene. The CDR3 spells CSVGDSNKNIQYF. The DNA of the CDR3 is TGCAGCGTCGGCGACTCGAACAAAAACATTCAGTACTTC.

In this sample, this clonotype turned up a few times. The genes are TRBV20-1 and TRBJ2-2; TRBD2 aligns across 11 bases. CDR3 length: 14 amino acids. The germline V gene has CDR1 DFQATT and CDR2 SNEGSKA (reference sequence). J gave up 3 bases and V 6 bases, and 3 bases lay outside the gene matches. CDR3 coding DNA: TGCAGTGCCACTAGCGGGGGACACACCGGGGAGCTGTTTTTT. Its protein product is CSATSGGHTGELFF.

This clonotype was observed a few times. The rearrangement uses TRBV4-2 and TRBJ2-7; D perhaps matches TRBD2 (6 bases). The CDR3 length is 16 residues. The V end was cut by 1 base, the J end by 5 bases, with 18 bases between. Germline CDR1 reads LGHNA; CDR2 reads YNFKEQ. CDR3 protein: CASSQGVGGGRHEQYF. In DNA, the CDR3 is TGTGCCAGCAGCCAAGGCGTTGGTGGAGGGCGGCACGAGCAGTACTTC.

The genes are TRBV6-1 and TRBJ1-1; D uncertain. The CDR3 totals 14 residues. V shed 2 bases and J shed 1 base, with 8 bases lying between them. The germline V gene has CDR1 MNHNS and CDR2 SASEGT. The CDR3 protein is CASSEWVPNTEAFF. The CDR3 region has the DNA TGTGCCAGCAGTGAATGGGTCCCGAACACTGAAGCTTTCTTT.

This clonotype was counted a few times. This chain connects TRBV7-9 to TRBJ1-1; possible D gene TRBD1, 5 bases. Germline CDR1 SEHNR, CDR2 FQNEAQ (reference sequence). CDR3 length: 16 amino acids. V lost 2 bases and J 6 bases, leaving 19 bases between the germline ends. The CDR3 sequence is CASSLRFGTQDAEAFF. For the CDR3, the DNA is TGTGCCAGCAGCTTACGATTTGGGACGCAGGACGCTGAAGCTTTCTTT.

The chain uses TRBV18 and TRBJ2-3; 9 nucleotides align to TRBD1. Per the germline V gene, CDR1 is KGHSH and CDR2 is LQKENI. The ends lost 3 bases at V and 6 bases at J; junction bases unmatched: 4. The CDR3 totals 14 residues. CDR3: CASSPGTGIDTQYF. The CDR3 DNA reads TGTGCCAGCTCACCTGGGACAGGGATTGATACGCAGTATTTT.